Described below is a single TCR beta chain sequence and its context. Its antigen is undetermined. The length of the CDR3 is 15 residues. Germline V gene sequence: CDR1 MNHEY, CDR2 SMNVEV (reference sequence). Losses at the gene ends were 2 bases for V and 4 bases for J; bases not matched to a gene: 3. This specimen comes from a study of cytomegalovirus exposure and HLA in healthy donors. This PCR relied on a set of 60 Vbeta primers and 13 Jbeta primers. The method was immunoSEQ multiplex PCR; TCRdb's version includes in-frame clones alone and lacks a portion of them. This sample's table reports around 31,000 clones. Study results and limitations: V segments that were indistinguishable, TRBV6-2 and TRBV6-3 among them, were omitted from analysis.

V usage is TRBV27 and J usage is TRBJ2-1, with 9 bases lining up with TRBD2. The receptor was derived from a man younger than 45 in good health and CMV-seronegative. Sequenced: PBMCs. CDR3 coding DNA: TGTGCCAGCAGTTTAGTAGCGGGAGTTTACAATGAGCAGTTCTTC. It translates to CASSLVAGVYNEQFF.